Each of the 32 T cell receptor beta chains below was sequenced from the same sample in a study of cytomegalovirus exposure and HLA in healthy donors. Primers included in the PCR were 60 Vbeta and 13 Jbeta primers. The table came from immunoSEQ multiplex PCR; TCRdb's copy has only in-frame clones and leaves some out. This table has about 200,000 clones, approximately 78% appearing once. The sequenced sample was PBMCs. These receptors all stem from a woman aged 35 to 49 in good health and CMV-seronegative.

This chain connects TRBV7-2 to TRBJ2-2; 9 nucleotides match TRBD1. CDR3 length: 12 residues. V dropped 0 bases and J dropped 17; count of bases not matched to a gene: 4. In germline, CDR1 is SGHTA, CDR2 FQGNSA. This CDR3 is CASSLAGQGKFF. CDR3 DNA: TGTGCCAGCAGCTTAGCGGGACAGGGTAAATTTTTT.

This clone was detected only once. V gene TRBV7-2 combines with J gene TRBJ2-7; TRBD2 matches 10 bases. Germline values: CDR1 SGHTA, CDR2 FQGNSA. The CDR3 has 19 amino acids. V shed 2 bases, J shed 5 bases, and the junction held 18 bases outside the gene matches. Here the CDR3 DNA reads TGTGCCAGCAGCTTAAGTACAAGGCTAGCGGGAGTCCAGAAGGACGAGCAGTACTTC. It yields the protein CASSLSTRLAGVQKDEQYF. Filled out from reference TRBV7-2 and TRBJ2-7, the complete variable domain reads GAGVSQSPSNKVTEKGKDVELRCDPISGHTALYWYRQSLGQGLEFLIYFQGNSAPDKSGLPSDRFSAERTGGSVSTLTIQRTQQEDSAVYLCASSLSTRLAGVQKDEQYFGPGTRLTVT.

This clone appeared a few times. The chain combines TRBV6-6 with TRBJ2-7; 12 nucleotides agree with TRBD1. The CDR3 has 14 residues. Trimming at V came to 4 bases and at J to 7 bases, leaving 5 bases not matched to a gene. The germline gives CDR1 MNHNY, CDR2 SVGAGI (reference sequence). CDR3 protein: CASSSGQGAWEQYF. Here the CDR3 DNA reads TGTGCCAGCAGTTCGGGACAGGGGGCTTGGGAGCAGTACTTC.

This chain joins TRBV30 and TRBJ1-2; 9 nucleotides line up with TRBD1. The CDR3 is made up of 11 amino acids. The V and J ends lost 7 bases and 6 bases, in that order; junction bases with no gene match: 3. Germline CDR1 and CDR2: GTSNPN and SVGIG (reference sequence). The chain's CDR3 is CASTGGDGYTF. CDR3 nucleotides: TGTGCCTCAACAGGGGGCGATGGCTACACCTTC. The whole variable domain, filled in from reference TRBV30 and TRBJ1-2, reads SQTIHQWPATLVQPVGSPLSLECTVEGTSNPNLYWYRQAAGRGLQLLFYSVGIGQISSEVPQNLSASRPQDRQFILSSKKLLLSDSGFYLCASTGGDGYTFGSGTRLTVV.

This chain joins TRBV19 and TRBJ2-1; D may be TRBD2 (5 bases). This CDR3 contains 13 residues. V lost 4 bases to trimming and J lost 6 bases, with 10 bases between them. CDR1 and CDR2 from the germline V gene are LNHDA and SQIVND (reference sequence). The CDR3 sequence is CASSKDWFNEQFF. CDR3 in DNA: TGTGCCAGTAGTAAGGACTGGTTCAATGAGCAGTTCTTC.

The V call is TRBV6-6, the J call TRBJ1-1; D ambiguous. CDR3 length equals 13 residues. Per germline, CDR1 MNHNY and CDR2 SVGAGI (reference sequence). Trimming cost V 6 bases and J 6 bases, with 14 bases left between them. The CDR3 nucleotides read TGTGCCAGCAGGATTATTAGGGAGGCTGAAGCTTTCTTT. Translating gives CASRIIREAEAFF.

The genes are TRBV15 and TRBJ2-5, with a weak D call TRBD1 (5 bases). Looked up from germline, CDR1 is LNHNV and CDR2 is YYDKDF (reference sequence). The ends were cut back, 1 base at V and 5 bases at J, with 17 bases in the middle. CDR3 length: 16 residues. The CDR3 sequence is CATSRVIVRGSETQYF. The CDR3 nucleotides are TGTGCCACCAGCAGAGTAATTGTTAGGGGTTCCGAGACCCAGTACTTC.

This chain's CDR3 is CASSLRQGPYEQYF. CDR3 nucleotide sequence: TGTGCCAGCAGCTTGAGACAGGGCCCCTACGAGCAGTACTTC. The J gene is TRBJ2-7, the V gene TRBV5-6; TRBD1 matches at 7 bases. Trimming cost V 1 base and J 2 bases; bases outside gene matches: 3. Per germline, CDR1 SGHDT and CDR2 YYEEEE. The CDR3 consists of 14 residues.

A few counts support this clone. In nucleotides, the CDR3 is TGTGCCAGCAGCTTCCATGCGGGAGGAAGCGAGCAGTACTTC. The encoded protein is CASSFHAGGSEQYF. The gene calls are TRBV7-9 and TRBJ2-7, with TRBD2 identical over 8 bases. Germline CDR1 is SEHNR and CDR2 is FQNEAQ (reference sequence). J lost 6 bases, V lost 3 bases, and 7 bases had no gene match. This CDR3 is built from 14 residues.

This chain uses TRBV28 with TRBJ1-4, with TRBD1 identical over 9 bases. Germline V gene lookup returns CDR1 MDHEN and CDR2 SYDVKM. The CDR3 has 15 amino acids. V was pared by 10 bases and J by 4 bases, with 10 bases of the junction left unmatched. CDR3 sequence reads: CATLPGQGHNEKLFF. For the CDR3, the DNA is TGTGCCACCCTGCCGGGACAGGGCCATAATGAAAAACTGTTTTTT.

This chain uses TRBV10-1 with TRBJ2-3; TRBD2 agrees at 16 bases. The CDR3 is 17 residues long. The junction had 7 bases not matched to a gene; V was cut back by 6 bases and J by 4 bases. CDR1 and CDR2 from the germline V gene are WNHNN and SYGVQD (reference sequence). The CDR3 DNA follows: TGCGCCAGCAGCCCAGGGGGACTAGCGGGAGGGCCAGATACGCAGTATTTT. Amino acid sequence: CASSPGGLAGGPDTQYF.

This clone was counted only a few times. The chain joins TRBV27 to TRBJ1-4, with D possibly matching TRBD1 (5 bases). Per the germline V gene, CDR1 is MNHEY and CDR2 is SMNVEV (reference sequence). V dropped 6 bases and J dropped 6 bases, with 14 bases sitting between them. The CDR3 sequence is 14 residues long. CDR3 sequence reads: CASRLRDSDEKLFF. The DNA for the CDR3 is TGTGCCAGCAGATTAAGGGACTCGGATGAAAAACTGTTTTTT.

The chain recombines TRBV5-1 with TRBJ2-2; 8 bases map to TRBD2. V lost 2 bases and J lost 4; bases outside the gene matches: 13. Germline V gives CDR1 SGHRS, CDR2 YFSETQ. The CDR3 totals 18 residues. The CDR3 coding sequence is TGCGCCAGCAGCTTACGCATAGCGGGAAGGTACAGCACCGGGGAGCTGTTTTTT. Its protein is CASSLRIAGRYSTGELFF.

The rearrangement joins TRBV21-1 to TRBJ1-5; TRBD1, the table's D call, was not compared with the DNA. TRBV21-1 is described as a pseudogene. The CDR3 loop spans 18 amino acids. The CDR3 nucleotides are TGTGCCAGCAGCAAGCTAGGGACAACCGTTTATAGCAATCAGCCCCAGCATTTT. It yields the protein CASSKLGTTVYSNQPQHF.

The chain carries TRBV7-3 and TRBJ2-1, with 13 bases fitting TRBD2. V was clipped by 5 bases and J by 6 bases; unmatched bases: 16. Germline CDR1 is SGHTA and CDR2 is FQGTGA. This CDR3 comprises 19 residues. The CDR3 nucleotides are TGTGCCAGCAGCGTGAGCCCTAGGACTAGCGGGAGAACGGGCAATGAGCAGTTCTTC. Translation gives CASSVSPRTSGRTGNEQFF.

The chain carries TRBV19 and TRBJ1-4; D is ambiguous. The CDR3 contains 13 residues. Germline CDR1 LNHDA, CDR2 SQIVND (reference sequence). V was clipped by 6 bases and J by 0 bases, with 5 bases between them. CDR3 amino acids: CASSDSTNEKLFF. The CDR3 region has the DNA TGTGCCAGTAGCGACTCAACTAATGAAAAACTGTTTTTT.

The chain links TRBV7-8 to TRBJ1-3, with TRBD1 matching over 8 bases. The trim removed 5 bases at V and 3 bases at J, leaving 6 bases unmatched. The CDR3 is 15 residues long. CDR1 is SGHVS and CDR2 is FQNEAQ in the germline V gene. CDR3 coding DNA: TGTGCCAGCAGCAAGGACAGGGCAAGTGGAAACACCATATATTTT. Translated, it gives CASSKDRASGNTIYF.

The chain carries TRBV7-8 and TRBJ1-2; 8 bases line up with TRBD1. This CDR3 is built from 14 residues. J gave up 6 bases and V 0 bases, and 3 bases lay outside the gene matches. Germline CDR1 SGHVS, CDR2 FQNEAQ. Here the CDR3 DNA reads TGTGCCAGCAGCTTAGCCACAGGGGGGCATGGCTACACCTTC. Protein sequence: CASSLATGGHGYTF.

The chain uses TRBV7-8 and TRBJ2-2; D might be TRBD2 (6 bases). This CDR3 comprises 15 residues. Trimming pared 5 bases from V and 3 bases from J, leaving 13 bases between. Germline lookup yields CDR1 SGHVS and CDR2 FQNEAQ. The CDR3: CASSPGVLHTGELFF. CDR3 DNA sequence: TGTGCCAGCAGCCCGGGGGTTTTACACACCGGGGAGCTGTTTTTT.

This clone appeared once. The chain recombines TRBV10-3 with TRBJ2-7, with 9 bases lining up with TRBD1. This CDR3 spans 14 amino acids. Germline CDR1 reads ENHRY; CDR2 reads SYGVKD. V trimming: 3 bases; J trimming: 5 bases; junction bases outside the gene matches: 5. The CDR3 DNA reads TGTGCCATCAGTGAAGGGACAGGGCACGACGAGCAGTACTTC. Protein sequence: CAISEGTGHDEQYF.

This chain's CDR3 is CASSLESFPRTGTGTDTQYF. In DNA, the CDR3 is TGCGCCAGCAGCTTGGAATCTTTTCCCCGGACAGGGACCGGCACAGATACGCAGTATTTT. This chain connects TRBV5-1 to TRBJ2-3; TRBD1 agrees at 8 bases. The germline V gene encodes CDR1 SGHRS and CDR2 YFSETQ. J gave up 1 base and V 0 bases, and 16 bases lay outside the gene matches. The CDR3 contains 20 residues.

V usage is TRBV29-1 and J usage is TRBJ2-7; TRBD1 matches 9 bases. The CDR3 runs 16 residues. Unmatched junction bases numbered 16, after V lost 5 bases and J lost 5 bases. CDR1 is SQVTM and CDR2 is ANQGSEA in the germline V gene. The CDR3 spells CSVRGKDRDRVHEQYF. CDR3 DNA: TGCAGCGTTCGGGGAAAAGACCGGGACAGGGTCCACGAGCAGTACTTC.

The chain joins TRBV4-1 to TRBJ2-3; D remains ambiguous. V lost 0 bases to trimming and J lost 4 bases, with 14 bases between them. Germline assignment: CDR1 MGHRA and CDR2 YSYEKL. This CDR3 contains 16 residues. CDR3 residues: CASSQEDLSSADTQYF. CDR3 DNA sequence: TGCGCCAGCAGCCAAGAAGATTTATCCAGCGCAGATACGCAGTATTTT.

CDR3 nucleotides: TGTGCCAGCAGCCTTTTACGGGGGGGCGAGCAGTACTTC. Protein sequence: CASSLLRGGEQYF. The chain links TRBV14 to TRBJ2-7; 8 bases are shared with TRBD2. Germline V lookup: CDR1 SGHDN, CDR2 FVKESK. Trimming at V came to 4 bases and at J to 6 bases, leaving 5 bases not matched to a gene. This CDR3 is built from 13 residues.

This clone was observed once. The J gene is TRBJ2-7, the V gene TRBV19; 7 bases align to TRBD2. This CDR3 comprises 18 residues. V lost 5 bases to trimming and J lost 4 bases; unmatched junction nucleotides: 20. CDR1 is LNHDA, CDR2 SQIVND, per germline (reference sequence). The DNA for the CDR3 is TGTGCCAGTAGTCCAGGGCCTGGACTAGGCTTTCGGGGTTACGAGCAGTACTTC. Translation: CASSPGPGLGFRGYEQYF.

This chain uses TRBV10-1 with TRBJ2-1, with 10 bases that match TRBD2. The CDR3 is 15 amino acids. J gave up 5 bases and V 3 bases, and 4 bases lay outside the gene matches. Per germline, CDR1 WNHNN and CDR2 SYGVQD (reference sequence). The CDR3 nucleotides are TGCGCCAGCAGTGAAAGGCTAGCGGGAGACAATGAGCAGTTCTTC. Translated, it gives CASSERLAGDNEQFF.

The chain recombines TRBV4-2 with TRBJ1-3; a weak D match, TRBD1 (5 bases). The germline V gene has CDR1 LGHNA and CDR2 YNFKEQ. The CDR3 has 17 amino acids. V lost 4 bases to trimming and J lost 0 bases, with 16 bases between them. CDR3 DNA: TGTGCCAGCAGCCCCGTCGGCAGGGCGCTCTCTGGAAACACCATATATTTT. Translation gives CASSPVGRALSGNTIYF.

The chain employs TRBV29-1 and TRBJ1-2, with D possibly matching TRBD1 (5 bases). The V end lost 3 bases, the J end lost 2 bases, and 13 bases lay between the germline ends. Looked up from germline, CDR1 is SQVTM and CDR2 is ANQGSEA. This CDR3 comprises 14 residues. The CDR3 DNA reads TGCAGCGTTGAGAGACGGGACTGGAACTATGGCTACACCTTC. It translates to CSVERRDWNYGYTF.

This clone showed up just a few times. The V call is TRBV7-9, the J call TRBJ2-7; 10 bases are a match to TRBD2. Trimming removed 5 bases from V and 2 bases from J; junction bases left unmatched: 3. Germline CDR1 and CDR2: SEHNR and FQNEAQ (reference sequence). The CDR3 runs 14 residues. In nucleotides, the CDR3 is TGTGCCAGCAGCCCAAGCGGGAGGGCCTACGAGCAGTACTTC. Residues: CASSPSGRAYEQYF. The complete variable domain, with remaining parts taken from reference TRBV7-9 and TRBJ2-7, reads DTGVSQNPRHKITKRGQNVTFRCDPISEHNRLYWYRQTLGQGPEFLTYFQNEAQLEKSRLLSDRFSAERPKGSFSTLEIQRTEQGDSAMYLCASSPSGRAYEQYFGPGTRLTVT.

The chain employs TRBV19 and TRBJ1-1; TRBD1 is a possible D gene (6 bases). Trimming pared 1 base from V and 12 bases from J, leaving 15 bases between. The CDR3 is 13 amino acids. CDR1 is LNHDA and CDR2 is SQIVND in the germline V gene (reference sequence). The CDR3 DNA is TGTGCCAGTAGTATAGGGGGGCTCGCCGCGACTTTCTTT. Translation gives CASSIGGLAATFF.

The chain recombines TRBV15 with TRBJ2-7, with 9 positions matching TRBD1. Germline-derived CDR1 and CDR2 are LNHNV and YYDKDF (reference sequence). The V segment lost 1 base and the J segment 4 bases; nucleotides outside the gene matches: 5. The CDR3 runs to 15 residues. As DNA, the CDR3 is TGTGCCACCAGCAGAGGAACAGGGGGCTATTACGAGCAGTACTTC. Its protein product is CATSRGTGGYYEQYF.

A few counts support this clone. CDR3 sequence (DNA): TGTGCCAGCAGTGAACAAGGGGGCGCCGGCAATCAGCCCCAGCATTTT. Its protein product is CASSEQGGAGNQPQHF. The genes are TRBV2 and TRBJ1-5; TRBD1 agrees at 7 bases. The ends lost 2 bases at V and 2 bases at J; junction bases unmatched: 6. CDR3 length: 16 residues. Germline V CDR1 and CDR2: SNHLY, FYNNEI.